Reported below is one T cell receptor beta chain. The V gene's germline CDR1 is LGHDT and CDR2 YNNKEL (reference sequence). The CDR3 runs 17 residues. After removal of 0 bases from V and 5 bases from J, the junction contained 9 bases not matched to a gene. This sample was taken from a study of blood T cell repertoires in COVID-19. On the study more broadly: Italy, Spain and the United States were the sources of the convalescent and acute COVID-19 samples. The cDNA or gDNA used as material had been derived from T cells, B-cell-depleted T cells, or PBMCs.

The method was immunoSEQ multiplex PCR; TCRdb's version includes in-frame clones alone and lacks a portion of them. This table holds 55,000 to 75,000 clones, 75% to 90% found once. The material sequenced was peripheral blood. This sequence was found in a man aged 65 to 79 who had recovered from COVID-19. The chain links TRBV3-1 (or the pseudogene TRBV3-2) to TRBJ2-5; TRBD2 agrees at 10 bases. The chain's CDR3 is CASSQDYITSGAETQYF. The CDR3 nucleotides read TGTGCCAGCAGCCAAGATTATATCACTAGCGGGGCGGAGACCCAGTACTTC.